This TCR beta chain appears in the sequencing data of a study of cytomegalovirus exposure and HLA in healthy donors. At the level of the study: HLA-typed donors were the source of tens of millions of unique TCRs held in an early data release. General study results and limits: V segments that were indistinguishable, TRBV6-2 and TRBV6-3 among them, were omitted from analysis. Later analysis showed most CMV-associated TCR beta chains appearing HLA-restricted.

CDR1 and CDR2 from the germline V gene are MRHNA and SNTAGT. The J segment lost 3 bases and the V segment lost 1 base, leaving 3 bases of the junction unmatched. CDR3 length equals 15 residues. The PCR contained 60 Vbeta and 13 Jbeta primers. Assay used: immunoSEQ multiplex PCR; TCRdb lists only in-frame clones, some missing. The data show more than 95,000 clones, about 68% seen once. This clone was counted between two and nine times. Its antigen remains unknown. The receptor comes from a man aged 40-49 years in good health and CMV-seropositive. The material sequenced was PBMCs. This chain connects TRBV6-4 to TRBJ2-1; 7 nucleotides align to TRBD1. In DNA, the CDR3 is TGTGCCAGCAGTGACTTATCAGGGGGCTACAATGAGCAGTTCTTC. Amino acids: CASSDLSGGYNEQFF.